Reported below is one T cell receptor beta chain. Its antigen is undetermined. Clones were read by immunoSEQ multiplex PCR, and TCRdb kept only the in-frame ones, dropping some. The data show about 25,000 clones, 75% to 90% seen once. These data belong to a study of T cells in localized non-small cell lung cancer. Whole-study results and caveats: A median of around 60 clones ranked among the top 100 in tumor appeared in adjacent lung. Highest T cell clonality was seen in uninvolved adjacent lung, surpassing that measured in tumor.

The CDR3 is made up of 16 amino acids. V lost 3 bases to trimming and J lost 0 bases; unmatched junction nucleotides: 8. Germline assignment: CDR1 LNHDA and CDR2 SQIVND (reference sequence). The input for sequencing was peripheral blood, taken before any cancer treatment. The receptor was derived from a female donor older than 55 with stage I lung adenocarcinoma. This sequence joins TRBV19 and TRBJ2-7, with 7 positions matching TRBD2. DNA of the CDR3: TGTGCCAGTAGTATCTGGCTAGCGGCCAGCTCCTACGAGCAGTACTTC. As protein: CASSIWLAASSYEQYF.